This TCR beta chain was observed in a study of OX40 agonist ivuxolimab in advanced cancers. Points from the study as a whole: The study found that CD8+ T cells averaged more expanded clones than CD4+.

The CDR3 is made up of 16 amino acids. Germline V gives CDR1 PRHDT, CDR2 FYEKMQ (reference sequence). The ends lost 0 bases at V and 6 bases at J; junction bases unmatched: 10. This clone was observed once. Its specificity is unknown. Sequencing used immunoSEQ multiplex PCR; TCRdb keeps in-frame clones, though not all of them. The sample yields about 98,000 clones, roughly 87% seen once. The chain carries TRBV13 and TRBJ2-7, with TRBD1 identical over 8 bases. This receptor was obtained from an adult with an advanced solid tumor such as melanoma, head and neck, liver or kidney cancer. This specimen consisted of CD4+ or CD8+ T cells sorted from blood, obtained in a trial of the OX40 agonist ivuxolimab. The CDR3: CASSLGASDRVGEQYF. Written as DNA, the CDR3 is TGTGCCAGCAGCTTAGGCGCCTCGGACAGGGTGGGCGAGCAGTACTTC.